The present TCR beta chain was sequenced within a study of quantifying T cell responses using KT2 cells. As for the study in general: RNA was reverse transcribed with TCR alpha and beta constant-region primers.

This clonotype was counted a few times. The CDR3 spans 16 residues. Germline assignment: CDR1 SEHNR and CDR2 FQNEAQ (reference sequence). V lost 4 bases to trimming and J lost 1 base; unmatched junction nucleotides: 2. A single-stranded UMI oligo with SP2 sequence was ligated to cDNA 3' ends. An equimolar mix of RC1.1 and RC1.2 primed the beta chain across TRBC1 and TRBC2. Each CDR3 protein is one row after TCRdb ran MiXCR on the UMI-ligation and nested PCR reads. The data show fewer than 60,000 distinct CDR3 sequences, roughly 10% seen once. This chain links TRBV7-9 with TRBJ2-1, with 12 bases fitting TRBD2. The receptor was derived from a human donor. The specimen sequenced was PBMCs spiked with cells of the T cell clone KT2. CDR3 bases: TGTGCCAGCAGCTCACTAGCGGGAGGTTCCTACAATGAGCAGTTCTTC. Encoded protein: CASSSLAGGSYNEQFF.